This T cell receptor beta chain was recovered during a study of blood T cell repertoires in COVID-19. Across the whole study: PBMCs, B-cell-depleted T cells, or T cells were the source of the cDNA or gDNA that made up the material.

The data were produced by immunoSEQ multiplex PCR, yet TCRdb's version contains in-frame clones alone and is incomplete. The sample has about 40,000 clones, roughly 73% seen once. Trimming stripped 6 bases from V and 7 bases from J, with 16 bases between. CDR3 size: 14 residues. Germline V CDR1 and CDR2: MNHEY, SVGAGI. In this sample, this clone turned up a few times. The material sequenced was peripheral blood. This rearrangement joins TRBV6-5 to TRBJ1-5; D gene ambiguous. The clonotype originates from a woman between 65 and 79 years old with acute or convalescent COVID-19. The CDR3: CASSPRRGTQPQHF. In DNA form, the CDR3 reads TGTGCCAGCAGCCCCCGTCGGGGTACACAGCCCCAGCATTTT.